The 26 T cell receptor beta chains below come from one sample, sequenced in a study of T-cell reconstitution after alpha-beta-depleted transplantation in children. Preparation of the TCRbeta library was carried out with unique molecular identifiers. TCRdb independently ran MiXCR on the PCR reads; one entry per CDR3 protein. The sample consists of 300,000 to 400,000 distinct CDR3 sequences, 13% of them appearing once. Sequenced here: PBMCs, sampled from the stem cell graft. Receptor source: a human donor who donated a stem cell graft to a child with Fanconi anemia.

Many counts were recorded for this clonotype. For the CDR3, the DNA is TGTGCCAGCAGCTTTACGGCTAGCGGGAGCTCCTACAATGAGCAGTTCTTC. It specifies CASSFTASGSSYNEQFF. This sequence joins TRBV13 and TRBJ2-1; 10 positions agree with TRBD2. The CDR3 runs 17 residues. CDR1 is PRHDT, CDR2 FYEKMQ, per germline (reference sequence). Trimming cost V 3 bases and J 0 bases; bases outside gene matches: 5. Full variable domain (remainder filled in from reference TRBV13 and TRBJ2-1): AAGVIQSPRHLIKEKRETATLKCYPIPRHDTVYWYQQGPGQDPQFLISFYEKMQSDKGSIPDRFSAQQFSDYHSELNMSSLELGDSALYFCASSFTASGSSYNEQFFGPGTRLTVL.

The CDR3 coding sequence is TGTGCCATCAGTGACCCGGGACACCACTCCTACGAGCAGTACTTC. Its translation: CAISDPGHHSYEQYF. The chain combines TRBV10-3 with TRBJ2-7; a possible D gene is TRBD1 (6 bases). The V gene's germline CDR1 is ENHRY and CDR2 SYGVKD. The length of the CDR3 is 15 residues. V was clipped by 3 bases and J by 0 bases, with 12 bases between them.

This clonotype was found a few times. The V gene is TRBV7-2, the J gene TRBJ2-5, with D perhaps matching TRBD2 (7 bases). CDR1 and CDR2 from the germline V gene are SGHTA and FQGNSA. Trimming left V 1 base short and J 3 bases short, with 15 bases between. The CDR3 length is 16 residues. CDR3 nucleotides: TGTGCCAGCAGCTTAGGGGGGGGCGGCAGTGAAGAGACCCAGTACTTC. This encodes CASSLGGGGSEETQYF.

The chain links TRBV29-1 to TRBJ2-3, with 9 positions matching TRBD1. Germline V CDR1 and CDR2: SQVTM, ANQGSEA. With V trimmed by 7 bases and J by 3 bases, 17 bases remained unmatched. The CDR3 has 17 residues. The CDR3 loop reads CSGDSQETGGRTDTQYF. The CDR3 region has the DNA TGCAGCGGCGACTCCCAGGAGACAGGGGGTAGGACAGATACGCAGTATTTT.

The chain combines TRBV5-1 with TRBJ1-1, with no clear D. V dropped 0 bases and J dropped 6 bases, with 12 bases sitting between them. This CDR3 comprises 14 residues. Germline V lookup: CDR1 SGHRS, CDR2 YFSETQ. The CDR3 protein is CASSLVGGESEAFF. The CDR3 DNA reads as TGCGCCAGCAGCTTGGTGGGAGGCGAGTCTGAAGCTTTCTTT.

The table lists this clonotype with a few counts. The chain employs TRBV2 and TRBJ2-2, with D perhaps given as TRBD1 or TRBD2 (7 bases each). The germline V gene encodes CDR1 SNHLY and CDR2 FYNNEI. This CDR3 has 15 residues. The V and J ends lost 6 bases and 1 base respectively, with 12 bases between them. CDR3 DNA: TGTGCCAGCAGGGGGGGGACAGAGAACACCGGGGAGCTGTTTTTT. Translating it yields CASRGGTENTGELFF.

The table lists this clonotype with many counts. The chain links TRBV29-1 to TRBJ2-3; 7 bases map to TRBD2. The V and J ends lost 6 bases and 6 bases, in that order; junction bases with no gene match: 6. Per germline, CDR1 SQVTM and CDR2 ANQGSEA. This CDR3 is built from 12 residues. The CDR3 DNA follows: TGCAGCGTCGGACTAGGGTTGGATACGCAGTATTTT. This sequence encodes CSVGLGLDTQYF.

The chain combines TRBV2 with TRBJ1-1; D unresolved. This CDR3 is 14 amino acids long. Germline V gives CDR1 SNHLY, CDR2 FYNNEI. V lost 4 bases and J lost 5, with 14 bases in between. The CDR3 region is CASSGFRRRTEAFF. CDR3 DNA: TGTGCCAGCAGTGGTTTTCGCAGGAGGACTGAAGCTTTCTTT. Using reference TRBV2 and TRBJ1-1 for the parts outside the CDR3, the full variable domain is EPEVTQTPSHQVTQMGQEVILRCVPISNHLYFYWYRQILGQKVEFLVSFYNNEISEKSEIFDDQFSVERPDGSNFTLKIRSTKLEDSAMYFCASSGFRRRTEAFFGQGTRLTVV.

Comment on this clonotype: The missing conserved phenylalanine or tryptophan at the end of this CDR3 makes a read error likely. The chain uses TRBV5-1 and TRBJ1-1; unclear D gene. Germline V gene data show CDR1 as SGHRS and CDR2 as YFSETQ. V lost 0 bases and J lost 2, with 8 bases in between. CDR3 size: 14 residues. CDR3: CASSLAGRNTEAFI. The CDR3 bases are TGCGCCAGCAGCTTGGCAGGAAGAAACACTGAAGCTTTCATT.

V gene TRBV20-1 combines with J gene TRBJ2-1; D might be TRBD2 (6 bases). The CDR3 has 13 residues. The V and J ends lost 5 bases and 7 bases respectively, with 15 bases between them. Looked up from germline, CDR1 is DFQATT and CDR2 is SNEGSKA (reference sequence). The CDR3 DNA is TGCAGTGCTCGACTAGGGGTCCTTAATGAGCAGTTCTTC. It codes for CSARLGVLNEQFF.

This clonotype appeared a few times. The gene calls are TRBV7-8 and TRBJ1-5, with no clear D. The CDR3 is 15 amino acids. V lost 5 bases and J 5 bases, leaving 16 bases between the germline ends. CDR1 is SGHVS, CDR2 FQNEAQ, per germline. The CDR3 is CASSRLPNQDQPQHF. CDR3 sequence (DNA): TGTGCCAGCAGCCGTCTCCCAAATCAGGATCAGCCCCAGCATTTT.

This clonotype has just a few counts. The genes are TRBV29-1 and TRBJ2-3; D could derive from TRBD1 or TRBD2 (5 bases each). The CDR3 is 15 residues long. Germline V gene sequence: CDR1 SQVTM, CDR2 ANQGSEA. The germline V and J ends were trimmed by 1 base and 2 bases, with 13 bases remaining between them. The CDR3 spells CSVEGGPAITDTQYF. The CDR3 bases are TGCAGCGTTGAAGGGGGACCCGCAATCACAGATACGCAGTATTTT.

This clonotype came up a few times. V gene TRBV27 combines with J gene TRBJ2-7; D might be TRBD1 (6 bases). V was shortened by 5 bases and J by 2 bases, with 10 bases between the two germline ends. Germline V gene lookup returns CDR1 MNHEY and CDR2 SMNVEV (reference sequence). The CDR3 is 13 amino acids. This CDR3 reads CASSLRDTYEQYF. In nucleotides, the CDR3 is TGTGCCAGCAGTCTTCGGGACACCTACGAGCAGTACTTC.

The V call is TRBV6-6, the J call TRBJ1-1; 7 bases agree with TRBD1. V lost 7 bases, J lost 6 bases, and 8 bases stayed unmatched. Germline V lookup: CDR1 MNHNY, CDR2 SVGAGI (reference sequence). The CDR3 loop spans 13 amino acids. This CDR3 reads CASTLEGAAEAFF. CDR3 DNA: TGTGCCAGCACCCTAGAGGGGGCCGCTGAAGCTTTCTTT.

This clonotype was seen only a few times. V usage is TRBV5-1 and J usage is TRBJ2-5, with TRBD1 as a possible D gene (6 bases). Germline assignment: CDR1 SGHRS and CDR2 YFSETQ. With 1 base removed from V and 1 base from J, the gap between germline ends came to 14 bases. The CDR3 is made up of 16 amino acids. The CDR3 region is CASSLSGQNLQETQYF. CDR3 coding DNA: TGCGCCAGCAGCTTGAGCGGACAGAACCTCCAAGAGACCCAGTACTTC. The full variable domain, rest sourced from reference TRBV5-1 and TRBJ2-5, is KAGVTQTPRYLIKTRGQQVTLSCSPISGHRSVSWYQQTPGQGLQFLFEYFSETQRNKGNFPGRFSGRQFSNSRSEMNVSTLELGDSALYLCASSLSGQNLQETQYFGPGTRLLVL.

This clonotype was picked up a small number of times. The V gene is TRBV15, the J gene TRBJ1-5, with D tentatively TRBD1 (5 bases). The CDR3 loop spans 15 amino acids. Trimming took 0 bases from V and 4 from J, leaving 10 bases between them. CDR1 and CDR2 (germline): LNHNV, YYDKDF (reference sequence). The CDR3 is CATSRDLTANQPQHF. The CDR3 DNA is TGTGCCACCAGCAGAGATCTGACAGCTAATCAGCCCCAGCATTTT.

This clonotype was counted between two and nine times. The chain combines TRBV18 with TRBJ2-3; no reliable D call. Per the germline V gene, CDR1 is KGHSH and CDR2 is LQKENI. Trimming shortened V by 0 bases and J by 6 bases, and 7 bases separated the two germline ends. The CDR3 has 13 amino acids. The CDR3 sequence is CASSPPNGDTQYF. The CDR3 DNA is TGTGCCAGCTCACCACCTAATGGGGATACGCAGTATTTT.

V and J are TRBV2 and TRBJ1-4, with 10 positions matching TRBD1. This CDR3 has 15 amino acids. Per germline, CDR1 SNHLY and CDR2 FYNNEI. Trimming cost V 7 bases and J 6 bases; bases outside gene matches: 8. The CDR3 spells CASTVLGTGDEKLFF. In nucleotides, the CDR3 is TGTGCCAGCACCGTCCTCGGGACAGGGGATGAAAAACTGTTTTTT.

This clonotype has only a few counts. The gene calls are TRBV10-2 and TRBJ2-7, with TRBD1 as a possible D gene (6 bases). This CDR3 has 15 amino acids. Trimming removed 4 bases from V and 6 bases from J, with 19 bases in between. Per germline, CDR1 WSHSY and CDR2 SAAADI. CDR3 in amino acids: CASSGSLQGRGEQYF. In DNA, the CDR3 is TGCGCCAGCAGTGGGAGCTTACAGGGAAGGGGCGAGCAGTACTTC.

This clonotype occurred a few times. CDR3 protein: CASSGWSNQPQHF. The CDR3 DNA reads as TGTGCCAGCAGTGGGTGGAGCAATCAGCCCCAGCATTTT. V gene TRBV12-3 or TRBV12-4 combines with J gene TRBJ1-5; D remains unclear. Trimming took off 5 bases at V and 1 base at J, with 6 bases between the two ends. The CDR3 covers 13 residues.

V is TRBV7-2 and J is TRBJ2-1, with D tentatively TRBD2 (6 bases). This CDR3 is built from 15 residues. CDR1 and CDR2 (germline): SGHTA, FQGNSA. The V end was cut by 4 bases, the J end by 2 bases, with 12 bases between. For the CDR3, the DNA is TGTGCCAGCAGCTCGATGGCGGGGACCTACAATGAGCAGTTCTTC. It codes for CASSSMAGTYNEQFF.

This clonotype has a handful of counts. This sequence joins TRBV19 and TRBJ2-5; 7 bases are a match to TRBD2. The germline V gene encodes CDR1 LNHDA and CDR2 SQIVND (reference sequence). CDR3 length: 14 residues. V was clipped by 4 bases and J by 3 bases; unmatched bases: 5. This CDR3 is CASSTLAMEETQYF. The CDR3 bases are TGTGCCAGTAGTACACTAGCGATGGAAGAGACCCAGTACTTC. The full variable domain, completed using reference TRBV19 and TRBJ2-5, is DGGITQSPKYLFRKEGQNVTLSCEQNLNHDAMYWYRQDPGQGLRLIYYSQIVNDFQKGDIAEGYSVSREKKESFPLTVTSAQKNPTAFYLCASSTLAMEETQYFGPGTRLLVL.

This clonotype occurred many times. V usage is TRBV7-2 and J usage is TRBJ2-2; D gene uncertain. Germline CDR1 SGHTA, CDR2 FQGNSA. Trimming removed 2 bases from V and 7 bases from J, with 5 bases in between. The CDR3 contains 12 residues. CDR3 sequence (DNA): TGTGCCAGCAGCTTAAGTTTCGGGGAGCTGTTTTTT. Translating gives CASSLSFGELFF.

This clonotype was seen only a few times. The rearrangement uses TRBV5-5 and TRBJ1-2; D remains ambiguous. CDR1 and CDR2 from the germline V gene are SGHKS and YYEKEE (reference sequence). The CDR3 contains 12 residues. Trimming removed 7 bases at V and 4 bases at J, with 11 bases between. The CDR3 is CASDTRSYGYTF. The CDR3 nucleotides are TGTGCCAGCGACACCCGCTCCTATGGCTACACCTTC.

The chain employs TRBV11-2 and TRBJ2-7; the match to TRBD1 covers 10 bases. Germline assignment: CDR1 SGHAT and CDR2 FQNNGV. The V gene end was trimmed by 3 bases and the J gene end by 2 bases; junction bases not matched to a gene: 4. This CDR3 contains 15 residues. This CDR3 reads CASSFVGTGAYEQYF. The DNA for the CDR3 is TGTGCCAGCAGCTTCGTGGGGACAGGGGCCTACGAGCAGTACTTC. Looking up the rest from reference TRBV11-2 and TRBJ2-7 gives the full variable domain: EAGVAQSPRYKIIEKRQSVAFWCNPISGHATLYWYQQILGQGPKLLIQFQNNGVVDDSQLPKDRFSAERLKGVDSTLKIQPAKLEDSAVYLCASSFVGTGAYEQYFGPGTRLTVT.

CDR3 region: CSAPYRSRTDTQYF. The CDR3 DNA is TGCAGTGCGCCCTATCGGAGTAGAACAGATACGCAGTATTTT. The V call is TRBV20-1, the J call TRBJ2-3; no definite D call. V lost 6 bases to trimming and J lost 3 bases, with 16 bases between them. CDR1 is DFQATT, CDR2 SNEGSKA, per germline (reference sequence). This CDR3 spans 14 amino acids.